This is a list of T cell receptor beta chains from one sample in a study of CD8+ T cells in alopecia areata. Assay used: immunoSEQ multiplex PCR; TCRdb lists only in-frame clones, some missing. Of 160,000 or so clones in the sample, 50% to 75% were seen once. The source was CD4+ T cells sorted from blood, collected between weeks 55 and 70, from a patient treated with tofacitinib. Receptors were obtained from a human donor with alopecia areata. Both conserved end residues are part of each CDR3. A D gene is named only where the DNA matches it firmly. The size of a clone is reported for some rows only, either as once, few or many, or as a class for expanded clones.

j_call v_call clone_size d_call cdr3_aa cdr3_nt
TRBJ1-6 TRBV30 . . CAWSRGLLNSPLHF TGTGCCTGGAGTCGGGGACTCTTGAATTCACCCCTCCACTTT
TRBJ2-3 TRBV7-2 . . CASSLLGSTDTQYF TGTGCCAGCAGCTTATTAGGGAGCACAGATACGCAGTATTTT
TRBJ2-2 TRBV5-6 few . CASRRVGIHANTGELFF TGTGCCAGCAGACGGGTCGGAATTCACGCGAACACCGGGGAGCTGTTTTTT
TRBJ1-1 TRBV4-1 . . CASSLGTGNTEAFF TGCGCCAGCAGCCTCGGGACTGGCAACACTGAAGCTTTCTTT
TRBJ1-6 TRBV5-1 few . CASSLAGQNSIRGSPLHF TGCGCCAGCAGCTTGGCTGGACAGAATTCGATCCGGGGTTCACCCCTCCACTTT
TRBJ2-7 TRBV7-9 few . CASSPNYEQYF TGTGCCAGCAGCCCCAACTACGAGCAGTACTTC
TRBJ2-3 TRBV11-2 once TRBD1 CASSLGQGAADTQYF TGTGCCAGCAGCTTAGGCCAGGGGGCCGCAGATACGCAGTATTTT
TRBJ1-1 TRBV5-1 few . CASSFDLLATEAFF TGCGCCAGCAGCTTTGACCTCTTGGCCACTGAAGCTTTCTTT
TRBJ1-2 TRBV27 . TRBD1 CASSSRDRALASYGYTF TGTGCCAGCAGTTCCCGCGACAGGGCTCTCGCCTCCTATGGCTACACCTTC
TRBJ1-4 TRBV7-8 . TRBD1 CASSPSGQGPTRGLFF TGTGCCAGCAGTCCATCTGGACAGGGCCCGACTAGGGGACTGTTTTTT
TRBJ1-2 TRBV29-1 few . CSVERGVGGDGYTF TGCAGCGTTGAACGAGGAGTGGGGGGCGATGGCTACACCTTC
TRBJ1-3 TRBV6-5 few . CASRAGVSGNTIYF TGTGCCAGCAGGGCGGGAGTCTCTGGAAACACCATATATTTT
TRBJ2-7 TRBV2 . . CASRAGTSTYEQYF TGTGCCAGCAGGGCCGGGACGTCAACCTACGAGCAGTACTTC
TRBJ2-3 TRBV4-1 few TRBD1 CASSPGQGKSTDTQYF TGCGCCAGCAGCCCCGGACAGGGGAAAAGCACAGATACGCAGTATTTT
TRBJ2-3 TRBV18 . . CADAAATTDTQYF TGTGCCGACGCGGCGGCTACCACAGATACGCAGTATTTT
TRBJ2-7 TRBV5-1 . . CASSLAGSYEQYF TGCGCCAGCAGCTTGGCAGGGTCCTACGAGCAGTACTTC
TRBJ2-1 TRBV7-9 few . CASSSNRAPLGNEQFF TGTGCCAGCAGCTCCAACAGGGCGCCCCTTGGGAATGAGCAGTTCTTC
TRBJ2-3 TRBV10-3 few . CAISDDSRTDTQYF TGTGCCATCAGTGACGACAGCCGCACAGATACGCAGTATTTT
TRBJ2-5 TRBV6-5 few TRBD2 CASSFSGGAWETQYF TGTGCCAGCAGTTTTAGCGGGGGGGCCTGGGAGACCCAGTACTTC
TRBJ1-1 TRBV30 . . CAWTGGSTEAFF TGTGCCTGGACGGGAGGGAGCACTGAAGCTTTCTTT
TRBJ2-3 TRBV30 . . CAWSSGLGGLDTQYF TGTGCCTGGTCCTCGGGACTCGGAGGTCTTGATACGCAGTATTTT
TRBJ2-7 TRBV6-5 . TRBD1 CASSTGTGAVQQYF TGTGCCAGCAGTACCGGGACAGGGGCCGTCCAGCAGTACTTC
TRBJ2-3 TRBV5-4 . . CASSLGSRVSTDTQYF TGTGCCAGCAGCTTGGGTTCCAGGGTATCTACAGATACGCAGTATTTT